This T cell receptor beta chain was sequenced in a study of blood T cell repertoires in COVID-19. Some clones are missing from TCRdb's copy, which holds only in-frame ones; the method was immunoSEQ multiplex PCR. Among approximately 81,000 clones listed, approximately 78% were seen once. The sample consisted of peripheral blood. The sequence was collected from a human donor in a cohort sampled during active COVID-19.

CDR3 DNA: TGTGCCAGCTCCTGGAGAGGCGACGAGCAGTACTTC. This codes for CASSWRGDEQYF. The genes are TRBV6-5 and TRBJ2-7, with no clear D. Deletions cut 8 bases from V and 5 bases from J, with 13 bases between. CDR3 length: 12 amino acids. Germline V CDR1 and CDR2: MNHEY, SVGAGI.